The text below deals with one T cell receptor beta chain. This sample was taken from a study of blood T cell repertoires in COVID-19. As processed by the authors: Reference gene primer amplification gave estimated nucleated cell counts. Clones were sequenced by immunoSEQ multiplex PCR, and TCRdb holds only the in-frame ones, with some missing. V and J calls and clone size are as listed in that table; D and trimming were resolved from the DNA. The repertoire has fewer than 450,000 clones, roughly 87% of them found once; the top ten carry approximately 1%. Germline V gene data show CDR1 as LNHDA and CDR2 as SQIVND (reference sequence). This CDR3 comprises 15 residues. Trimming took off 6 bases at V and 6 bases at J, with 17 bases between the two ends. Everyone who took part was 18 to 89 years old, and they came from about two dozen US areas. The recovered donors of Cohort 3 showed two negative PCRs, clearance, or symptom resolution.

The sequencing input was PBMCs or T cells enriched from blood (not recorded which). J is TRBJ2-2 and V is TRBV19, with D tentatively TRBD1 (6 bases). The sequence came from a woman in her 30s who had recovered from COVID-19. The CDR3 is CASRRLGDNAGELFF. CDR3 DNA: TGTGCCAGTAGACGCCTAGGGGACAACGCCGGGGAGCTGTTTTTT.